This paragraph reports one T cell receptor beta chain. This sample is part of a study of blood T cell repertoires in COVID-19. The overall study: Sample material is recorded as cDNA or gDNA derived from T cells, B-cell-depleted T cells, or PBMCs.

This table comes from immunoSEQ multiplex PCR, and its TCRdb copy is limited to in-frame clones, with some not included. Of about 220,000 clones listed, 82% are singletons. V lost 1 base and J lost 6, with 7 bases in between. The length of the CDR3 is 12 residues. Per germline, CDR1 SGHNT and CDR2 YENEEA. The cohort comprised adults aged 18 to 89 years residing in about two dozen US areas. Which cohort a participant joined came from the clinical history participants gave. Each recovered donor of Cohort 3 presented with two negative PCRs, clearance, or symptom resolution. The chain couples TRBV11-3 to TRBJ2-7, with D perhaps TRBD1 (5 bases). The receptor was isolated from a woman aged 60-75 years who had recovered from COVID-19. Sequencing used PBMCs or T cells enriched from blood (not recorded which). The CDR3 is CASSLARGEQYF. CDR3 nucleotide sequence: TGTGCCAGCAGCTTAGCAAGGGGCGAGCAGTACTTC.